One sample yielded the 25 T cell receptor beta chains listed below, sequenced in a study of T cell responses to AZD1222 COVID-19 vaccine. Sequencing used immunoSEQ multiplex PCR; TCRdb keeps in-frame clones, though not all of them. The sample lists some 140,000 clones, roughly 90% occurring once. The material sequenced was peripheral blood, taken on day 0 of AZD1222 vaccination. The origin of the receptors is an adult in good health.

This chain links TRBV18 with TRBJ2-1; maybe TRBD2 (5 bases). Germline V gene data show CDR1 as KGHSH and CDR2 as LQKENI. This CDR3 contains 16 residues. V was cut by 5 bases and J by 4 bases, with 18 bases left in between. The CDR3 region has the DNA TGTGCCAGCTCAAACCCCGGAGGTCATATTTACAATGAGCAGTTCTTC. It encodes CASSNPGGHIYNEQFF.

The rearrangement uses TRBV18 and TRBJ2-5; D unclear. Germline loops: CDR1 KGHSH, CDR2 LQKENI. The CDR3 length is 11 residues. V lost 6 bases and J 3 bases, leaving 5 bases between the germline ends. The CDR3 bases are TGTGCCAGCTCCGAGAAAGAGACCCAGTACTTC. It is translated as CASSEKETQYF.

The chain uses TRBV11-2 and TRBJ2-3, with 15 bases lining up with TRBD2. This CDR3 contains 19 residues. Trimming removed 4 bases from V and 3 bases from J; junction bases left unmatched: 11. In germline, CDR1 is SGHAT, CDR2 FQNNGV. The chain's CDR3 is CASSSYGLAGGILTDTQYF. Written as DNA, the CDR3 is TGTGCCAGCAGCTCCTACGGACTAGCGGGGGGGATTTTAACAGATACGCAGTATTTT.

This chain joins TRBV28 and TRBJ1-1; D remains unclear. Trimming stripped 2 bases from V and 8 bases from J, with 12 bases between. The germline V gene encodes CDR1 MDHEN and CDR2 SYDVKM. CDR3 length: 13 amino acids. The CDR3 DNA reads TGTGCCAGCAGTTTACGATCTGGGTCCGAAGCTTTCTTT. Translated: CASSLRSGSEAFF.

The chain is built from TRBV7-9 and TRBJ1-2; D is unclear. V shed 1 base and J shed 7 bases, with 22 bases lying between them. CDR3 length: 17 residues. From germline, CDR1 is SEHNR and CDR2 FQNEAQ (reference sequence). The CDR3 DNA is TGTGCCAGCAGCTTAGAGGGTTGGGCAAGCCTGTTTTCTGGCTACACCTTC. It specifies CASSLEGWASLFSGYTF.

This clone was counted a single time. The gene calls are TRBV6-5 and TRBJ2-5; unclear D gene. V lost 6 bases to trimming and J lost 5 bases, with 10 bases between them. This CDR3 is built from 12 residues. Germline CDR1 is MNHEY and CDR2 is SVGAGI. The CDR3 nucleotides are TGTGCCAGCAGCAAAGGAGTTGAGACCCAGTACTTC. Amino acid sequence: CASSKGVETQYF.

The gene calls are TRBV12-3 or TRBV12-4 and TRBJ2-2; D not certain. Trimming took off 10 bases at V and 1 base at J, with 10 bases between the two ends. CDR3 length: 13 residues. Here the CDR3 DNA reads TGTGCCACCATTTGGGGGAACACCGGGGAGCTGTTTTTT. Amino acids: CATIWGNTGELFF.

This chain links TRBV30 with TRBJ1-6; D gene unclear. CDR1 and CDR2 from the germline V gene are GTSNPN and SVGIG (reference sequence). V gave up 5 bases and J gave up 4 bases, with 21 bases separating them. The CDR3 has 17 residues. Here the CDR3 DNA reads TGTGCCTGGCGGGCACACCCGCAGAGGGATTATAATTCACCCCTCCACTTT. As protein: CAWRAHPQRDYNSPLHF.

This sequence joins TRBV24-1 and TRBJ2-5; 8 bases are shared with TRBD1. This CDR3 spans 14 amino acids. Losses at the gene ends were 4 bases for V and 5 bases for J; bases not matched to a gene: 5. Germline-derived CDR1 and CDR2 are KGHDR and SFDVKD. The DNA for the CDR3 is TGTGCCACCAGTGAACAGGACAGGGCGGAGACCCAGTACTTC. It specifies CATSEQDRAETQYF.

In nucleotides, the CDR3 is TGCGCCAGCAGTGCCCAATATGAGCAGTTCTTC. The encoded protein is CASSAQYEQFF. The chain has TRBV10-2 and TRBJ2-1; D gene ambiguous. Germline CDR1 and CDR2: WSHSY and SAAADI. V was shortened by 4 bases and J by 8 bases, with 6 bases between the two germline ends. The CDR3 consists of 11 residues.

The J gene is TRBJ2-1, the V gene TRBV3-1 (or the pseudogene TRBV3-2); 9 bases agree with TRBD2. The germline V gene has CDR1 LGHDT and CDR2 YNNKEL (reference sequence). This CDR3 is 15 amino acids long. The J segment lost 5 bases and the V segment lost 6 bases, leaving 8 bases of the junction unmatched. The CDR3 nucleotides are TGTGCCAGCAGGGCGGGAGGGCCTATCCACAATGAGCAGTTCTTC. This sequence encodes CASRAGGPIHNEQFF.

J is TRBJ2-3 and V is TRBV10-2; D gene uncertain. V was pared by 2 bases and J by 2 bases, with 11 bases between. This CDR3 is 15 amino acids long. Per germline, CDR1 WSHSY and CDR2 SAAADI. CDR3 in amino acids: CASSEIARTTDTQYF. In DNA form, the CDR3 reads TGCGCCAGCAGTGAGATAGCTAGAACCACAGATACGCAGTATTTT.

The CDR3 DNA reads TGTGCCAGCAGCGTTACTCCTCTTGGGGAGGCAGGCTACACCTTC. Amino acid sequence: CASSVTPLGEAGYTF. The rearrangement joins TRBV9 to TRBJ1-2; D not certain. The CDR3 is 15 residues long. Trimming left V 2 bases short and J 8 bases short, with 19 bases between. Germline CDR1 is SGDLS and CDR2 is YYNGEE.

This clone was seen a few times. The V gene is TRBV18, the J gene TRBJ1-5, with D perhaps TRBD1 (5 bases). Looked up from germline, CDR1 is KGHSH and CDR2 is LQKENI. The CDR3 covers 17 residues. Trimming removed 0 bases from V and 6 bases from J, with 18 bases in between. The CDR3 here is CASSPPVEQGQGQPQHF. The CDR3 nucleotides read TGTGCCAGCTCACCACCGGTAGAGCAGGGCCAGGGTCAGCCCCAGCATTTT.

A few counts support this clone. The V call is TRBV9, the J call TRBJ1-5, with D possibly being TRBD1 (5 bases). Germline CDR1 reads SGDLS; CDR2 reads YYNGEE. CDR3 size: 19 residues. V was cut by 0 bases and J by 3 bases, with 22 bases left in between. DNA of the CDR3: TGTGCCAGCAGCGTAGTCCGGGGGTTGGTTGCAACAGACAATCAGCCCCAGCATTTT. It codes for CASSVVRGLVATDNQPQHF.

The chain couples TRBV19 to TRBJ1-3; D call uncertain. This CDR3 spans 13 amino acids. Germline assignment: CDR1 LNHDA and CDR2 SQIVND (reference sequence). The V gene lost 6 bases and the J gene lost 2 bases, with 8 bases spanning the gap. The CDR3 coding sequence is TGTGCCAGTAGATCTTTAGCTGGAAACACCATATATTTT. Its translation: CASRSLAGNTIYF.

In DNA, the CDR3 is TGTGCCAGCAAAGGGTCTGGGGCCAACGTCCTGACTTTC. Its protein product is CASKGSGANVLTF. The chain is built from TRBV2 and TRBJ2-6; D not resolved. This CDR3 region has 13 residues. Deletions cut 7 bases from V and 1 base from J, with 5 bases between. CDR1 and CDR2 (germline): SNHLY, FYNNEI.

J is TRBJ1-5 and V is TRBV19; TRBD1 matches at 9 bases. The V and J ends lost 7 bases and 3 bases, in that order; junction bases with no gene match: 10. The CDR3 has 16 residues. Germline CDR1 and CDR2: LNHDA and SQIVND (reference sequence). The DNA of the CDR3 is TGTGCCAGTATTCCGCCGGGACAGGGCTTCAATCAGCCCCAGCATTTT. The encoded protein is CASIPPGQGFNQPQHF.

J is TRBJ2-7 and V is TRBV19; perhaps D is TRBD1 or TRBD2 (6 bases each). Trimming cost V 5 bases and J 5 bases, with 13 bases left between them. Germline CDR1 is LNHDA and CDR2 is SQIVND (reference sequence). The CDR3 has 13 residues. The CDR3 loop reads CASSPRRGDEQYF. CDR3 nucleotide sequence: TGTGCCAGTAGTCCGAGGAGGGGGGACGAGCAGTACTTC.

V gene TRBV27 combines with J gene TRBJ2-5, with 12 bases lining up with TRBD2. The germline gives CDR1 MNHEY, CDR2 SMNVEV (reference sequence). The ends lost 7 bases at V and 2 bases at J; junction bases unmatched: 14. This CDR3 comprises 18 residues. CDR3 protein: CASKLIARTSGIQETQYF. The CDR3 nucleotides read TGTGCCAGCAAGCTAATTGCTAGGACTAGCGGGATTCAAGAGACCCAGTACTTC.

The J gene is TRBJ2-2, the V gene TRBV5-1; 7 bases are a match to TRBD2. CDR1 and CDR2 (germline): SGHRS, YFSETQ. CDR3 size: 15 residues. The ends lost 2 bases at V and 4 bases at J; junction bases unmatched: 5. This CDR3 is CASSFIAGGTGELFF. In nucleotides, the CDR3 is TGCGCCAGCAGCTTCATAGCGGGTGGCACCGGGGAGCTGTTTTTT.

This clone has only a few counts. CDR3 DNA: TGCAGGCAGGGGACGAAGACTGAAGCTTTCTTT. Translating it yields CRQGTKTEAFF. V gene TRBV20-1 combines with J gene TRBJ1-1; a possible D gene is TRBD1 (6 bases). This CDR3 spans 11 amino acids. Germline loops: CDR1 DFQATT, CDR2 SNEGSKA (reference sequence).

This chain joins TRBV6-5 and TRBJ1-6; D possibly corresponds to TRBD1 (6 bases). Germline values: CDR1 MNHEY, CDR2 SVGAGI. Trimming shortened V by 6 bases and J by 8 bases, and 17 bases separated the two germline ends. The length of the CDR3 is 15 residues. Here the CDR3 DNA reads TGTGCCAGCAGCCCCGGTCGGGGGGCGGATTCACCCCTCCACTTT. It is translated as CASSPGRGADSPLHF.

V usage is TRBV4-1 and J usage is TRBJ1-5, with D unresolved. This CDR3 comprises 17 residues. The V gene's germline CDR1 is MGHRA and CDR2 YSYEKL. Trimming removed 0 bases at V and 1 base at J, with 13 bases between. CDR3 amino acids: CASSQEHSFWSNQPQHF. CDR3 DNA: TGCGCCAGCAGCCAAGAACATTCTTTTTGGAGCAATCAGCCCCAGCATTTT.

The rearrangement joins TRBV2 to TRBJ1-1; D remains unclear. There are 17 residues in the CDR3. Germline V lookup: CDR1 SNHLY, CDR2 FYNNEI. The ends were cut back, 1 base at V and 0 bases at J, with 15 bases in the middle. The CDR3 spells CASSEGVGRRVNTEAFF. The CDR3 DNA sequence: TGTGCCAGCAGTGAAGGGGTAGGCAGGAGAGTGAACACTGAAGCTTTCTTT.